Reported below is one TCR beta chain. Its recognized antigen is unknown. The sample holds no much larger clone one base away, and base qualities are not on file. The cohort was made up of 650 to 700 healthy bone marrow donors. At the time of sampling, all cohort members were nominally healthy, though unrecorded immune exposures were likely present. The donor tested CMV seropositive, placing the donor among the approximately 290 seropositive members of the cohort. Every donor gave a peripheral blood sample, and the peripheral blood mononuclear cells from that sample were used for TCR beta sequencing. The Qiagen DNeasy Blood Extraction Kit was used to extract genomic DNA from the blood cell samples. The entry originates in a study of cytomegalovirus exposure and HLA in healthy donors (dated by TCRdb to about 2017). About the full investigation: An earlier analysis of roughly 610 of the donors reported around 280 Gb of sequence data and around 110 million unique TCR beta sequences obtained from approximately 180 million T cells. A later genetic analysis used genome-wide SNP genotypes for about 65% of the roughly 700 donors, treating that subset as a discovery cohort. Both class I and class II loci were covered by HLA typing, at four-digit resolution. To predict cytomegalovirus infection status, the study combined high-throughput TCR immunosequencing, statistical association of individual TCRs with disease status, and machine learning. An earlier analysis of approximately 580 of the donors used high-throughput TCR beta sequencing to judge whether each TCR beta V gene segment behaved as functional or pseudogenic. Rather than drawing on any new phenotypic data, the later analysis identified candidate immune exposures from TCR beta sequences and the way those sequences occurred across donors. Among a few hundred genotyped donors of the cohort, an average of approximately 230,000 unique TCR beta nucleotide sequences were sequenced per donor, around 18% of them non-productive. In a later analysis, previously published TCR beta repertoires from 670 or so donors were re-analyzed and high-resolution HLA genotyping was added so that TCR occurrence patterns could be studied. Along with the approximately 650-subject first cohort, a separate validation cohort of over a hundred different subjects was used. The genetic ancestry cluster associated with self-reported Caucasian donors included about 84% of the 350 to 500 genotyped donors. The T cell repertoires of several hundred subjects were profiled by immunosequencing and related to cytomegalovirus serostatus. All discovery cohort repertoires had been generated using a single sequencing platform. Typing coverage differed by locus: A, B, C, DRB1 and DQB1 were typed in roughly 620-630 donors, DQA1 in 500 to 550, DPA1 in around 610, and DPB1 in 472. The study aimed to test whether cataloging public T cell receptors could reveal signatures of past pathogen exposure. Several DR-DQ haplotypes were handled as single units for association and clustering because linkage in the cohort was strong. Around 300 gigabases of sequencing data and 78 million or so unique TCR sequences were included in an early release covering several hundred HLA-typed donors. Donor age, sex, ethnicity and CMV serostatus were compiled together with the repertoire data.

Library construction relied on the immunoSEQ multiplex PCR assay. A mixture of 60 forward primers for TCR Vbeta segments and 13 reverse primers for TCR Jbeta segments was used in the multiplex PCR. A multiplex PCR assay on genomic DNA amplified the CDR3 region of rearranged TCR beta genes. The Illumina HiSeq System was used to sequence the amplified TCR beta libraries as 87-base-pair reads. Concerning the study's data processing: Across the 700 or so repertoires, a later analysis counted roughly 77 million unique TCR beta chains, roughly 11 million of which were shared by at least two donors. Raw reads were error-corrected and collapsed into unique sequences by a nearest-neighbor algorithm in which closely related sequences were merged to remove PCR and sequencing errors. To assign V, D and J gene segments, CDR3 sequences were aligned to IMGT reference sequences. For a sequence to be retained, at least a six-nucleotide match to both a V gene segment and a J gene segment was required. Rearrangements were classified as productive when the CDR3 lacked stop codons and remained in frame with V and J, and all other rearrangements were classified as non-productive. CDR3 was defined by IMGT convention, running from the second conserved V-encoded cysteine to the conserved J-encoded phenylalanine. The earlier analysis of some 540 of the donors excluded any sequence lacking an unambiguous match to a single V gene segment. An earlier analysis of over 450 of the donors classified V segments as functional when productive rearrangements were above 56.7% and as segregating when the standard deviation between donors was above 5%. A statistical classification framework was built for diagnosing cytomegalovirus status from the catalog of TCR beta chain sequences. In a later analysis, TCR nucleotide sequences were compared against IMGT/GENE-DB human TR gene sequences so that V and J genes could be assigned. In a later analysis, CDR3 sequences and most-parsimonious VDJ recombination scenarios were assigned using the TCRdist pipeline. A later analysis defined each TCR beta chain by its CDR3 amino acid sequence plus V-gene family, and excluded reads lacking a unique V-gene family. A later analysis removed roughly 590 highly shared, low-generation-probability nucleotide sequences to deal with suspected cross-contamination and a sequencing artifact. In a later analysis, a clonal expansion index was calculated for each public chain from normalized within-repertoire ranks of inferred template counts. Generation probabilities in a later analysis came from a VDJ recombination model fitted to out-of-frame rearrangements, and those results were checked against IGoR. In a later analysis, TCR-TCR, TCR-HLA and TCR-CMV co-occurrence was scored with hypergeometric tests, and a repertoire-size bias correction was applied to TCR pairs. A later analysis estimated false discovery rates by permuting HLA or CMV assignments 20 times. A later analysis grouped co-occurring TCRs with DBSCAN, adding TCRdist sequence similarity when clustering within HLA-allele-positive subsets. For co-occurrence clustering, repertoires with fewer than 30,000 or more than 120,000 public chains were excluded, along with a handful of repertoires with anomalous nucleotide sharing. The table comes from immuneACCESS by way of TCRdb, which keeps in-frame sequences with V and J called. Part of the clones is missing from these tables; in studies checked, under half for an unresolved V gene and the rest for unknown reasons. V and J calls and clone size follow that table, whereas D and trimming were derived from the DNA. In all, the sample holds around 150,000 clones, and approximately 80% of those were seen once. Together, the top ten hold roughly 6.3% of the sample.

Results the study describes overall, beyond this receptor: Three of the identified cytomegalovirus-associated TCR beta chains were confirmed in vitro to be specific for cytomegalovirus antigens. Linkage disequilibrium might explain the correlated functional status among segregating V segments, but an unknown experimental factor could not be excluded. This cohort had only TCR beta chains sequenced, and the lack of alpha or paired-chain data limited which features could be detected. Because HLA typing was missing for some donors at each locus, association tests included only the typed subset. A later analysis found that most CMV-associated TCR beta chains appeared HLA-restricted, with HLA associations seemingly driven largely by CMV exposure. The classifier was reported to diagnose cytomegalovirus status with high specificity and sensitivity in both the original cohort and the validation cohort. Because counts were too low, more than 15 rarely observed V segments, including chromosome 9 orphons, were left out of the earlier analysis of approximately 580 of the donors. A cluster of highly shared sequence variants was judged likely to be a technical artifact of the sequencing pipeline. Sequencing depth was assumed to be roughly uniform across donors in the presence/absence analyses, though that assumption may not hold. The only immune exposure information available for the cohort was CMV serostatus. A total of 150 to 200 TCR beta chains were listed by the study as associated with cytomegalovirus. In a later analysis, HLA-associated TCR beta chains were found to be more clonally expanded and to have lower generation probabilities than equally common non-associated chains. The authors suggested that the approach could potentially be generalized to other disease states and immunological phenotypes. A later analysis associated about 17,000 TCR beta sequences with specific HLA alleles at a false discovery rate of 0.05. Compared with the approximately 670-donor mean, donors in an Asian-associated ancestry cluster had fewer N-insertions in productive TCRs, according to a later genetic analysis. V-gene and J-gene trimming of TCR beta chains was associated with a missense DCLRE1C variant in a later genetic analysis, and the association was replicated in an independent cohort. While some public TCRs were present in many individuals, most TCR sequences turned up only very rarely across donors. In a later analysis, TCR association rates were found to vary across HLA loci, with the most associated TCRs seen for DRB1 alleles and the fewest for HLA-C alleles. In a later analysis, several top co-occurrence clusters were reported to appear linked to parvovirus B19, influenza, CMV and Epstein-Barr virus. Assigning TCR associations to individual alleles was difficult when HLA alleles, especially DR and DQ, strongly co-occurred. An earlier analysis of approximately 530 of the donors showed that most TCR beta V segments appeared in productive rearrangements either about 87% or about 30% of the time, which broadly matched IMGT annotations. A further reported finding was that TCR beta sequences accurately predicted the HLA-A and HLA-B alleles for most subjects in the first cohort.

The sequence came from a male donor in good health and CMV-seropositive. Source material: PBMCs.

The CDR3 region: CASSTHSGANVLTF. The DNA sequence is as follows: TGTGCCAGTAGTACCCACTCTGGGGCCAACGTCCTGACTTTC. Rearrangement joined TRBV19 to TRBJ2-6; the D gene cannot be resolved reliably. Its CDR3 holds 14 amino acids, cysteine through phenylalanine. Of all the DNA, just the CDR3 is kept, 42 bases in frame from base 1. Between the V and J ends, shortened by 4 bases and 0 bases respectively, the junction contains 4 bases. CDR1 and CDR2 are drawn from the germline V gene (reference sequence): LNHDA, SQIVND.